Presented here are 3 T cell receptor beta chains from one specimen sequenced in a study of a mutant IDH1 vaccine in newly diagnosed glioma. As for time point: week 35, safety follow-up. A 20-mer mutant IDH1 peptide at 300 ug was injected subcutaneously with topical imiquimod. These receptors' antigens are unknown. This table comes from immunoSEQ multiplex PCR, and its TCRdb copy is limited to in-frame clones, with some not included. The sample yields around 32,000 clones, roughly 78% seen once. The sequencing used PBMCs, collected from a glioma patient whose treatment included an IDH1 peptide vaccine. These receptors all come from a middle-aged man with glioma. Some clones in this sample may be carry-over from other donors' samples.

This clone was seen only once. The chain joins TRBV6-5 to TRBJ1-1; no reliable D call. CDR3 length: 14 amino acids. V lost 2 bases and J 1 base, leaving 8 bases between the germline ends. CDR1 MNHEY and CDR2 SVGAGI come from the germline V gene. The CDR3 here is CASSYGEGNTEAFF. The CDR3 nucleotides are TGTGCCAGCAGTTACGGGGAAGGGAACACTGAAGCTTTCTTT.

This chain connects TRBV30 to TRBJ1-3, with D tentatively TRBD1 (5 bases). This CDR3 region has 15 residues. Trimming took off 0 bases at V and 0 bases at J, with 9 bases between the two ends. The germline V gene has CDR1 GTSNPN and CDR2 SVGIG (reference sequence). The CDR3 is CAWSVPGSSGNTIYF. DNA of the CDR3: TGTGCCTGGAGTGTGCCAGGGAGCTCTGGAAACACCATATATTTT.

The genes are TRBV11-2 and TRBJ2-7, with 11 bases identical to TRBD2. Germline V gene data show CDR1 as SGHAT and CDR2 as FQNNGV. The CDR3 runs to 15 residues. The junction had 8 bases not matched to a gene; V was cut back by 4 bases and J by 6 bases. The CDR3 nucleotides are TGTGCCAGCAGCTCACCAACGACTAGCGGGGTCGAGCAGTACTTC. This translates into CASSSPTTSGVEQYF.